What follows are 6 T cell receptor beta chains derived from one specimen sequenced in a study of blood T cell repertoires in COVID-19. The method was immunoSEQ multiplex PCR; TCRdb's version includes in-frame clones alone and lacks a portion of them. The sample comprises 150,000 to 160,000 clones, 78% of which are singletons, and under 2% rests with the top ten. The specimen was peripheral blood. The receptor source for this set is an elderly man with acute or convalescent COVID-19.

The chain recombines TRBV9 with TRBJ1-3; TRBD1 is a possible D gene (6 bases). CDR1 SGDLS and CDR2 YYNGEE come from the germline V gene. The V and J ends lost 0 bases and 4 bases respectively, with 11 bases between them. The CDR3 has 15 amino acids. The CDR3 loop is CASSVAHRVGNTIYF. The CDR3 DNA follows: TGTGCCAGCAGCGTAGCTCACAGGGTAGGAAACACCATATATTTT.

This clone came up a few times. As DNA, the CDR3 is TGTGCCAGCAGCTTAGGACAGGGTATGGATGGCTACACCTTC. This translates into CASSLGQGMDGYTF. The chain employs TRBV5-4 and TRBJ1-2; 8 positions match TRBD1. J was trimmed by 6 bases and V by 2 bases; bases with no gene match: 6. Per the germline V gene, CDR1 is SGHNT and CDR2 is YYREEE (reference sequence). CDR3 length: 14 amino acids.

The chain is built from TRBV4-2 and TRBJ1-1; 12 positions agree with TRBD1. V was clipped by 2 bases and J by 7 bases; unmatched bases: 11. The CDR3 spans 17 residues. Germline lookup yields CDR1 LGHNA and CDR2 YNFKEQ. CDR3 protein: CASSQPSLRDRGREAFF. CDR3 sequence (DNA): TGTGCCAGCAGCCAACCCAGCCTCCGGGACAGGGGGCGTGAAGCTTTCTTT.

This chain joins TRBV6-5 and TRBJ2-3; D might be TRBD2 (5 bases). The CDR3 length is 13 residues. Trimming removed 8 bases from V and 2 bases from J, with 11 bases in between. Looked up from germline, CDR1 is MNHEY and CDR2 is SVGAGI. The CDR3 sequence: CASRDPNTDTQYF. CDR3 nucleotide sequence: TGTGCCAGCCGGGATCCTAACACAGATACGCAGTATTTT.

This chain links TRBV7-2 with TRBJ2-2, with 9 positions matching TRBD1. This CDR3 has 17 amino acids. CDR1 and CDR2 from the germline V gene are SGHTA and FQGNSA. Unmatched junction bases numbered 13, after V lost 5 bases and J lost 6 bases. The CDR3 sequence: CASSPRGDRVGAGELFF. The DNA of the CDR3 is TGTGCCAGCAGCCCTAGGGGGGACAGGGTCGGTGCCGGGGAGCTGTTTTTT.

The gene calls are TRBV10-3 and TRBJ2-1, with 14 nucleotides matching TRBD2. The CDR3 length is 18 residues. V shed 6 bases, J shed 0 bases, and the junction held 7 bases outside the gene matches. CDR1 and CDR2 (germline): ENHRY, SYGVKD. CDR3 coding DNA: TGTGCCATCAGACCCGGGACTAGCGGGGGACTCTCCTACAATGAGCAGTTCTTC. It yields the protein CAIRPGTSGGLSYNEQFF.